This paragraph reports one TCR beta chain. Its antigen is unidentified. These data come from a study of shared clonotypes between healthy human individuals. Study outcomes and limitations: Clonotype sharing among donors was expected to depend on sequencing depth.

Germline lookup yields CDR1 MGHRA and CDR2 YSYEKL. The V end was cut by 0 bases, the J end by 2 bases, with 17 bases between. The CDR3 length is 17 residues. The naive CD8 fraction comprised CD45RO-negative cells positively selected for CCR7 and excluded terminally differentiated effector memory CD45RA+ cells. Libraries were prepared by immunoSEQ multiplex PCR; TCRdb keeps only in-frame clonotypes and omits some of them. This sample has about 2.1 million clones, with under 95% found just once. The sample taken for sequencing was naive CD8+ T cells from PBMCs. This TCR was sampled from a man younger than 35 in good health. Some clones in this sample may be carry-over from other donors' samples. The chain is built from TRBV4-1 and TRBJ2-7, with no clear D. CDR3 amino acids: CASSQDQRRVPTYEQYF. The CDR3 coding sequence is TGCGCCAGCAGCCAAGATCAAAGACGGGTCCCCACCTACGAGCAGTACTTC.